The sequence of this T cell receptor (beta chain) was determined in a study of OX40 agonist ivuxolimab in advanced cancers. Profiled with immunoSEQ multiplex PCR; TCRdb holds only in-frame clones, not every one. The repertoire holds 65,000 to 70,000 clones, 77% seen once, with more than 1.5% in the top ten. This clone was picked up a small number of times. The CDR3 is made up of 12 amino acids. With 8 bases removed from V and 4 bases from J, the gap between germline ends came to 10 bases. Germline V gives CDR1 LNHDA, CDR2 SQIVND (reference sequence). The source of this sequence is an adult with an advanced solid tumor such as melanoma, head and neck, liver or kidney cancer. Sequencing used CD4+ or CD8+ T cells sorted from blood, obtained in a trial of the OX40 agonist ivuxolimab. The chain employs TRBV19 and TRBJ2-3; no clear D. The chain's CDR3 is CASGGSADTQYF. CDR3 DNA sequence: TGTGCCAGTGGTGGGTCTGCAGATACGCAGTATTTT.